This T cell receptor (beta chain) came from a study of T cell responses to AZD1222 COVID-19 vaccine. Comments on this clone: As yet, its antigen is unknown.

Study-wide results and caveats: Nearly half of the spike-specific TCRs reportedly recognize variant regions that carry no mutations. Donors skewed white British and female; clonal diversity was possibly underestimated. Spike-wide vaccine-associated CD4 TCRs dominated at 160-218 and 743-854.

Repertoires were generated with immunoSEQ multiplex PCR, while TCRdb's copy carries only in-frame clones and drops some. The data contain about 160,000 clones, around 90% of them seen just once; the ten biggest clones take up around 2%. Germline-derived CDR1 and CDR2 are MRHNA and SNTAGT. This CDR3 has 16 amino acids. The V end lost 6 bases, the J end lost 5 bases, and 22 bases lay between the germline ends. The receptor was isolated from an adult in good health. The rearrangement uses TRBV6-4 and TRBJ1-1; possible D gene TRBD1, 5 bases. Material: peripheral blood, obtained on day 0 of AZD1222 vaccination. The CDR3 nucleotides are TGTGCCAGCAGACCCATGGGGGGGGTCGGAGGAACTGAAGCTTTCTTT. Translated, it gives CASRPMGGVGGTEAFF.